One and the same sample provided the 10 T cell receptor beta chains below, sequenced in a study of CD8 T cells in ankylosing spondylitis. TCRdb called the 5' RACE reads again in MiXCR, with one record for every CDR3 protein. The top ten clones hold more than 9.5% of a sample with approximately 190,000 distinct CDR3 sequences, approximately 13% of them seen once. Sequencing used blood, either unsorted or a sorted T cell fraction (not recorded which). These receptors were obtained from a female donor with ankylosing spondylitis or in good health (not recorded which).

This clonotype was seen repeatedly, ten times or more. The gene calls are TRBV4-1 and TRBJ1-3, with D unresolved. This CDR3 comprises 15 residues. V was pared by 1 base and J by 4 bases, with 11 bases between. Per the germline V gene, CDR1 is MGHRA and CDR2 is YSYEKL. CDR3 nucleotides: TGCGCCAGCAGCCAAGGGGCGGCCGCAGGAAACACCATATATTTT. Its protein is CASSQGAAAGNTIYF.

The sample holds many counts of this clonotype. This chain uses TRBV2 with TRBJ1-2; the D gene is possibly TRBD1 (6 bases). There are 13 residues in the CDR3. CDR1 is SNHLY and CDR2 is FYNNEI in the germline V gene. The V gene lost 8 bases and the J gene lost 6 bases, with 16 bases spanning the gap. As DNA, the CDR3 is TGTGCCAGCGGTTACAGGGTCGGGGATGGCTACACCTTC. It codes for CASGYRVGDGYTF.

For this clonotype: The junction departs from the called germline gene at one end, perhaps through a read error. The V and J genes are TRBV20-1 and TRBJ2-3; TRBD2 matches at 9 bases. The CDR3 is 17 residues long. Germline CDR1 is DFQATT and CDR2 is SNEGSKA (reference sequence). CDR3 amino acids: CCAVPTVGAGGGDTQYF. CDR3 nucleotides: TGCTGTGCCGTCCCCACAGTTGGAGCGGGAGGAGGAGATACGCAGTATTTT.

This clonotype has ten or more counts. This chain connects TRBV5-1 to TRBJ2-7, with D perhaps assigned TRBD1 or TRBD2 (5 bases each). V lost 0 bases to trimming and J lost 6 bases, with 16 bases between them. From germline, CDR1 is SGHRS and CDR2 YFSETQ. The CDR3 consists of 15 residues. The CDR3 region is CASSLEGQGPIEQYF. The CDR3 nucleotides read TGCGCCAGCAGCTTGGAAGGGCAGGGACCCATCGAGCAGTACTTC. Variable domain in full (rest from reference TRBV5-1 and TRBJ2-7): KAGVTQTPRYLIKTRGQQVTLSCSPISGHRSVSWYQQTPGQGLQFLFEYFSETQRNKGNFPGRFSGRQFSNSRSEMNVSTLELGDSALYLCASSLEGQGPIEQYFGPGTRLTVT.

This clonotype was detected only a few times. The rearrangement links TRBV28 to TRBJ2-1, with D possibly matching TRBD2 (5 bases). The V and J ends lost 6 bases and 2 bases respectively, with 11 bases between them. This CDR3 region has 14 residues. Germline CDR1 reads MDHEN; CDR2 reads SYDVKM. CDR3 region: CASRSGATYNEQFF. In DNA form, the CDR3 reads TGTGCCAGCAGGAGCGGAGCTACCTACAATGAGCAGTTCTTC.

About this clonotype: A read error is possible here, since a much larger clone lies one base away. This chain uses TRBV19 with TRBJ2-2; D gene ambiguous. CDR3 length: 14 amino acids. The germline V gene encodes CDR1 LNHDA and CDR2 SQIVND (reference sequence). CDR3 protein: CASGMSGGVGELFF. The DNA of the CDR3 is TGTGCCAGTGGTATGTCAGGCGGAGTCGGGGAGCTGTTTTTT.

This clonotype showed up many times. DNA of the CDR3: TGTGCCAGCAGTCCGGGACAAGCCGACTATGGCTACACCTTC. It translates to CASSPGQADYGYTF. This chain uses TRBV28 with TRBJ1-2; D may be TRBD1 (6 bases). The germline V gene encodes CDR1 MDHEN and CDR2 SYDVKM. V gave up 5 bases and J gave up 3 bases, with 13 bases separating them. This CDR3 spans 14 amino acids.

About this clonotype: Given a much more abundant clone one base away, this may be a read error. The rearrangement links TRBV6-2 or TRBV6-3 to TRBJ1-1; D gene ambiguous. CDR3 length: 12 amino acids. Trimming shortened V by 4 bases and J by 9 bases, and 12 bases separated the two germline ends. Germline CDR1 MNHEY, CDR2 SVGEGT. CDR3 nucleotide sequence: TGTGCCAGCAGTTGCGTGACGTCAAAAGCTTTCTTT. The encoded protein is CASSCVTSKAFF.

Comments on this clonotype: This could be a read error, since a much larger clone is one nucleotide away. The J gene is TRBJ2-7, the V gene TRBV4-2; no firm D call. The CDR3 length is 16 residues. Germline CDR1 is LGHNA and CDR2 is YNFKEQ. Trimming took 0 bases from V and 0 from J, leaving 12 bases between them. The CDR3 DNA follows: TGTGCCAGCAGCCAAGATATTGTCGGCGCCTCCTACGAGCAGTACTTC. Residues: CASSQDIVGASYEQYF.

The V gene is TRBV20-1, the J gene TRBJ2-6; 11 bases agree with TRBD1. CDR1 is DFQATT, CDR2 SNEGSKA, per germline (reference sequence). After removal of 3 bases from V and 0 bases from J, the junction contained 4 bases not matched to a gene. The CDR3 loop spans 17 amino acids. Here the CDR3 DNA reads TGCAGTGCTAGCGGGACAGGGGGTTCCTCTGGGGCCAACGTCCTGACTTTC. Amino acids: CSASGTGGSSGANVLTF.